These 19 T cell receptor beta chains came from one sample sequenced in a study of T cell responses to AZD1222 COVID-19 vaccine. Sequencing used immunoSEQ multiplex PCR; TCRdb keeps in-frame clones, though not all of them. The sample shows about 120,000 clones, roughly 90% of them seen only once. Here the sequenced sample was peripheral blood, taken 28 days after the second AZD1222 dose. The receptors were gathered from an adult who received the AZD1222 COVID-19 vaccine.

CDR3 nucleotide sequence: TGTGCCAGCAGCTACAGGGCGGCCACTGAAGCTTTCTTT. The encoded protein is CASSYRAATEAFF. The chain recombines TRBV12-3 or TRBV12-4 with TRBJ1-1, with a possible D match to TRBD1 (6 bases). Trimming pared 6 bases from V and 4 bases from J, leaving 12 bases between. There are 13 residues in the CDR3.

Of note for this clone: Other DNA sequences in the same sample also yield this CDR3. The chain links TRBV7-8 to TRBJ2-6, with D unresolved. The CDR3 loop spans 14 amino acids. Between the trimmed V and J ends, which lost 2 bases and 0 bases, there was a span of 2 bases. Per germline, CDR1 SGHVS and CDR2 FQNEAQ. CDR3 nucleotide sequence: TGTGCCAGCAGCTTATCCTCTGGGGCCAACGTCCTGACTTTC. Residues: CASSLSSGANVLTF.

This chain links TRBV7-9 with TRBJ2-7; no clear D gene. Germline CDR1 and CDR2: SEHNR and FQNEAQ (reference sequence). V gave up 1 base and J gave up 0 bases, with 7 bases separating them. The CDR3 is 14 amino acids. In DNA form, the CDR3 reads TGTGCCAGCAGCTTAGGGGGTCCCTCCTACGAGCAGTACTTC. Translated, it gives CASSLGGPSYEQYF.

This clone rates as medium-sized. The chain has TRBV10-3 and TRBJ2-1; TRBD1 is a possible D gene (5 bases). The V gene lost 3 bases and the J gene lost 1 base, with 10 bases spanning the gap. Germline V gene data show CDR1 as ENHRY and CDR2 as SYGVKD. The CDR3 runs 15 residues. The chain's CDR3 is CAISDYRLSYNEQFF. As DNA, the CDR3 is TGTGCCATCAGTGACTACAGGTTATCCTACAATGAGCAGTTCTTC.

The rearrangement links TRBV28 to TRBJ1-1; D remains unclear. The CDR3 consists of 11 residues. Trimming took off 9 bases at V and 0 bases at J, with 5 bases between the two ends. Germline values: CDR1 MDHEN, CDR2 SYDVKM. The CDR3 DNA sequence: TGTGCCAGTGAGCTGAACACTGAAGCTTTCTTT. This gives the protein CASELNTEAFF.

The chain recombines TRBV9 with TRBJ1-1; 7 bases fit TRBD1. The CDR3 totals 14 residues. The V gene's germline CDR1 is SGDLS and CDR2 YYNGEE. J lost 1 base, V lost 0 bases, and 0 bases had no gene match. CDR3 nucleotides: TGTGCCAGCAGCGTAGAGGGGGCGAACACTGAAGCTTTCTTT. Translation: CASSVEGANTEAFF.

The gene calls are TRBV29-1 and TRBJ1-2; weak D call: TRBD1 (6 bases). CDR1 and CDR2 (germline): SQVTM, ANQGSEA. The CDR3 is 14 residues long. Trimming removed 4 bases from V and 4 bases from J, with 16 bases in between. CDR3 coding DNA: TGCAGCGTTGGAGATTCGGGGGCTGGCTATGGCTACACCTTC. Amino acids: CSVGDSGAGYGYTF.

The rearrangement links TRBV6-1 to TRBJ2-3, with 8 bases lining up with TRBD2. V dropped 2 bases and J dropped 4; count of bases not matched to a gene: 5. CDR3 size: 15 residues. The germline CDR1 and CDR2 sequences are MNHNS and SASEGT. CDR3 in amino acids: CASSEQVAGPDTQYF. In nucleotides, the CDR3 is TGTGCCAGCAGTGAACAAGTAGCGGGGCCAGATACGCAGTATTTT.

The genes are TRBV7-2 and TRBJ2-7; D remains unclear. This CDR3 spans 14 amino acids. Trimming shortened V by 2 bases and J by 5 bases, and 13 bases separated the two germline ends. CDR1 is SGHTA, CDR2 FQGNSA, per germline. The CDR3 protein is CASSLLIDIHEQYF. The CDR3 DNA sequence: TGTGCCAGCAGCTTATTGATCGATATCCACGAGCAGTACTTC. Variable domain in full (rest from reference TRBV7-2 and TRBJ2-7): GAGVSQSPSNKVTEKGKDVELRCDPISGHTALYWYRQSLGQGLEFLIYFQGNSAPDKSGLPSDRFSAERTGGSVSTLTIQRTQQEDSAVYLCASSLLIDIHEQYFGPGTRLTVT.

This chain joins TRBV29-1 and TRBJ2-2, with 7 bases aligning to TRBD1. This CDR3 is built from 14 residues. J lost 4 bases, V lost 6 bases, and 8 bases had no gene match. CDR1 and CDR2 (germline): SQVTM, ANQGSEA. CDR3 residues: CSVKDRAGTGELFF. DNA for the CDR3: TGCAGCGTCAAAGACAGGGCAGGCACCGGGGAGCTGTTTTTT.

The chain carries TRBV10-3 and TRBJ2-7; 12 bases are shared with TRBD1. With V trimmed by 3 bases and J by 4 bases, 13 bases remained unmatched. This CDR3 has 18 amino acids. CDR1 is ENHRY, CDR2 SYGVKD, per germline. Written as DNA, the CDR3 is TGTGCCATCAGTGAACCGGGACAGGGGGCGCGGGCTTCATACGAGCAGTACTTC. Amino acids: CAISEPGQGARASYEQYF.

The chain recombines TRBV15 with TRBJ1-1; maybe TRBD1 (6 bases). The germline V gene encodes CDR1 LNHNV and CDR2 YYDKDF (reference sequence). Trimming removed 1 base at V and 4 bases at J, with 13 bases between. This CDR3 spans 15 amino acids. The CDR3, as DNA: TGTGCCACCAGCAGAGGGAACAGGGAGGGCACTGAAGCTTTCTTT. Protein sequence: CATSRGNREGTEAFF.

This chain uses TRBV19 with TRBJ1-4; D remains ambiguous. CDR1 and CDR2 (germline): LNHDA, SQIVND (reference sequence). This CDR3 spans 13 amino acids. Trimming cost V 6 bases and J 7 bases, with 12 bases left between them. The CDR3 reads CASRPERGEKLFF. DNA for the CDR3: TGTGCCAGTAGACCCGAGCGAGGTGAAAAACTGTTTTTT.

The CDR3 DNA sequence: TGCGCCAGCAGCTTGGGGGTACGAGAACAAGAGACCCAGTACTTC. Amino acid sequence: CASSLGVREQETQYF. The chain combines TRBV5-1 with TRBJ2-5, with D hard to call. V lost 0 bases, J lost 2 bases, and 11 bases lay in between. This CDR3 region has 15 residues. Germline CDR1 is SGHRS and CDR2 is YFSETQ. The complete variable domain, with remaining parts taken from reference TRBV5-1 and TRBJ2-5, reads KAGVTQTPRYLIKTRGQQVTLSCSPISGHRSVSWYQQTPGQGLQFLFEYFSETQRNKGNFPGRFSGRQFSNSRSEMNVSTLELGDSALYLCASSLGVREQETQYFGPGTRLLVL.

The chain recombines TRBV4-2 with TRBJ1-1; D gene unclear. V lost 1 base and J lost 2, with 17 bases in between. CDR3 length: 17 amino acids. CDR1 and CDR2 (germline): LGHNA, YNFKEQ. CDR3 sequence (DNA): TGTGCCAGCAGCCAAGTCGGGGTTTGGCTTATAAACACTGAAGCTTTCTTT. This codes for CASSQVGVWLINTEAFF.

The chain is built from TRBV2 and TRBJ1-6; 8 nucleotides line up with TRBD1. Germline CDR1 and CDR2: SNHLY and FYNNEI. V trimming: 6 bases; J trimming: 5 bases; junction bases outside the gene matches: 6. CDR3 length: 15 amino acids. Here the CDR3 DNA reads TGTGCCAGCAGCTACCAGGGGGCAAATAATTCACCCCTCCACTTT. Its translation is CASSYQGANNSPLHF.

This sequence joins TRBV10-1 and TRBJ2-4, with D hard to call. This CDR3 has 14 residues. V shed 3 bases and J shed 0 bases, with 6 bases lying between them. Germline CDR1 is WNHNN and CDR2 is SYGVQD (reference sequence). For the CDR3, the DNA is TGCGCCAGCAGTGACGGCTCAGCCAAAAACATTCAGTACTTC. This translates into CASSDGSAKNIQYF.

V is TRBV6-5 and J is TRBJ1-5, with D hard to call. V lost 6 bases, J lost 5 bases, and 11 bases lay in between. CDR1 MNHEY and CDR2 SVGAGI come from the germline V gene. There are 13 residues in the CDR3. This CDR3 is CASSASTDQPQHF. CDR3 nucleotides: TGTGCCAGCAGCGCCTCCACGGATCAGCCCCAGCATTTT.

CDR3 protein: CASSSTLNLRETQYF. The CDR3 coding sequence is TGTGCCAGCAGCTCAACTCTAAACCTCCGTGAGACCCAGTACTTC. The gene calls are TRBV7-9 and TRBJ2-5; D is unresolved. This CDR3 is 15 amino acids long. The germline V gene encodes CDR1 SEHNR and CDR2 FQNEAQ (reference sequence). The ends were cut back, 4 bases at V and 5 bases at J, with 17 bases in the middle.